This TCR beta chain was captured in a study of graft-versus-host responses after intestinal transplantation. Notes on this clone: The germline gene is not matched at one end of the junction; a read error may be the cause.

Generated by immunoSEQ multiplex PCR, the TCRdb table keeps only in-frame clones and is missing some. Among 98,000 or so clones listed, more than 75% were seen once. Germline V gene lookup returns CDR1 SGHDN and CDR2 FVKESK. The CDR3 is made up of 12 amino acids. This material consisted of PBMCs, taken 255 days after intestinal transplant. The receptor was isolated from a human patient who received an intestinal transplant, so some T cells may come from the graft donor. This chain connects TRBV14 to TRBJ1-1; tentative D call: TRBD1 (5 bases). The CDR3: CASSQGLGRRNF. CDR3 nucleotides: TGTGCCAGCAGCCAGGGGCTAGGACGGCGGAACTTT.